Shown below are 9 T cell receptor beta chains from a single sample sequenced in a study of vaccination and CD4 T cells after COVID-19. These receptors' antigens are unknown. Treatment here: approximately 9-day PBMC culture with coronavirus spike peptide pools or control peptides (ViraFEST assay). With the Oncomine TCR Beta short-read assay, DNA from cultured CD4+ T cells was sequenced. TCRdb itself ran the PCR reads through MiXCR, one entry per CDR3 protein. The sample contains 7,500 to 8,000 distinct CDR3 sequences, 60% of which appear only once. Sequences were obtained from CD4+ T cells from blood, cultured in vitro. The receptors were sampled from a human donor who had recovered from COVID-19.

CDR3 in DNA: TGTGCCAGCAGCTTAGGCCAGAGGGGCAGGGGTTCTGAAGCTTTCTTT. Translation: CASSLGQRGRGSEAFF. The rearrangement uses TRBV7-2 and TRBJ1-1; D is possibly TRBD1 (6 bases). V was shortened by 1 base and J by 6 bases, with 18 bases between the two germline ends. The CDR3 has 16 amino acids. CDR1 is SGHTA, CDR2 FQGNSA, per germline.

The chain carries TRBV12-3 or TRBV12-4 and TRBJ2-1, with D possibly matching TRBD2 (6 bases). V lost 5 bases, J lost 8 bases, and 16 bases lay in between. This CDR3 comprises 14 residues. CDR3 sequence (DNA): TGTGCCAGCAGTCAGCTCGGGGGTGGGGATGAGCAGTTCTTC. Protein product: CASSQLGGGDEQFF.

The chain uses TRBV15 and TRBJ1-4, with TRBD1 matching over 10 bases. Trimming took 2 bases from V and 8 from J; bases not matched to a gene: 8. Germline V CDR1 and CDR2: LNHNV, YYDKDF (reference sequence). The CDR3 covers 16 residues. The CDR3 nucleotides are TGTGCCACCAGCAGATTCTCGGGACAGGGGTACGAAAAACTGTTTTTT. Its translation: CATSRFSGQGYEKLFF. The whole variable domain, remainder taken from reference TRBV15 and TRBJ1-4, is DAMVIQNPRYQVTQFGKPVTLSCSQTLNHNVMYWYQQKSSQAPKLLFHYYDKDFNNEADTPDNFQSRRPNTSFCFLDIRSPGLGDTAMYLCATSRFSGQGYEKLFFGSGTQLSVL.

J is TRBJ2-3 and V is TRBV11-3; TRBD2 matches at 8 bases. Germline-derived CDR1 and CDR2 are SGHNT and YENEEA. With 9 bases clipped from V and 1 base from J, the junction kept 6 bases outside the gene matches. The CDR3 has 14 residues. Here the CDR3 reads CASRALAGTDTQYF. DNA for the CDR3: TGTGCCAGTAGGGCACTAGCGGGCACAGATACGCAGTATTTT. The whole variable domain, filled in from reference TRBV11-3 and TRBJ2-3, reads EAGVVQSPRYKIIEKKQPVAFWCNPISGHNTLYWYLQNLGQGPELLIRYENEEAVDDSQLPKDRFSAERLKGVDSTLKIQPAELGDSAVYLCASRALAGTDTQYFGPGTRLTVL.

Only a few counts were recorded for this clonotype. The J gene is TRBJ1-2, the V gene TRBV10-3; the match to TRBD1 covers 7 bases. The CDR3 spans 14 residues. Germline-derived CDR1 and CDR2 are ENHRY and SYGVKD. J gave up 4 bases and V 3 bases, and 5 bases lay outside the gene matches. The DNA of the CDR3 is TGTGCCATCAGTGAAACAGGGGAGGGCTATGGCTACACCTTC. Translation gives CAISETGEGYGYTF.

In the case of this clonotype: The junction departs from the called germline gene at one end, perhaps through a read error. This chain links TRBV12-3 or TRBV12-4 with TRBJ1-1; 8 nucleotides match TRBD1. CDR3 length: 12 residues. The CDR3 region is CASSSGTGRKGF. CDR3 in DNA: TGTGCCAGCAGTTCGGGGACAGGTCGGAAGGGGTTT.

This clonotype was counted between two and nine times. The rearrangement uses TRBV7-2 and TRBJ2-7; TRBD2 aligns across 9 bases. The V gene end was trimmed by 0 bases and the J gene end by 3 bases; junction bases not matched to a gene: 3. The CDR3 length is 15 residues. Germline CDR1 SGHTA, CDR2 FQGNSA. Here the CDR3 DNA reads TGTGCCAGCAGCTTAGCTAGCGGGAGCCTCTACGAGCAGTACTTC. This codes for CASSLASGSLYEQYF.

The chain joins TRBV11-1 to TRBJ2-3; tentatively, D is TRBD1 or TRBD2 (6 bases each). The length of the CDR3 is 15 residues. Trimming cost V 8 bases and J 0 bases, with 15 bases left between them. Germline CDR1 is SGHAT and CDR2 is FQDESV (reference sequence). CDR3 coding DNA: TGTGCCAGCGCAAGGGGGGCTGGGAGCACAGATACGCAGTATTTT. This sequence encodes CASARGAGSTDTQYF.

J is TRBJ2-5 and V is TRBV30, with 11 bases aligning to TRBD2. There are 16 residues in the CDR3. After removal of 3 bases from V and 2 bases from J, the junction contained 8 bases not matched to a gene. Looked up from germline, CDR1 is GTSNPN and CDR2 is SVGIG (reference sequence). CDR3 nucleotides: TGTGCCTGGAGCCTTGGCCTAGCGGGAGGACAAGAGACCCAGTACTTC. Its protein product is CAWSLGLAGGQETQYF.